This T cell receptor (beta chain) was recovered during a study of blood T cell repertoires in COVID-19. Turning to the study itself: T cells, B-cell-depleted T cells, or PBMCs provided the cDNA or gDNA that served as material.

The germline V and J ends were trimmed by 3 bases and 3 bases, with 19 bases remaining between them. Germline V lookup: CDR1 SGDLS, CDR2 YYNGEE. The CDR3 contains 17 residues. Authors' methods: Reference gene primer amplification yielded estimated nucleated cell counts. Generated by immunoSEQ multiplex PCR, the TCRdb table keeps only in-frame clones and is missing some. V, J and clone size are taken as reported in that table, and D and trimming were inferred from the DNA itself. The data show 120,000 to 150,000 clones, around 87% seen once. The chain combines TRBV9 with TRBJ1-3; D uncertain. This clonotype was sampled from a woman between 25 and 40 years old with acute COVID-19. Sequenced sample: PBMCs or T cells enriched from blood (not recorded which). This chain's CDR3 is CASSGRRGRVDGNTIYF. CDR3 in DNA: TGTGCCAGCAGCGGCAGGCGTGGGCGGGTGGATGGAAACACCATATATTTT.